A single sample is the source of the 5 T cell receptor beta chains below, sequenced in a study of spatial heterogeneity in lung cancer. TCRdb called the 5' RACE reads again in MiXCR, with one record for every CDR3 protein. The data show fewer than 30,000 distinct CDR3 sequences, over 7.5% seen once. The sample's time point: blood at routine non-recurrence follow-up after resection. The sample was PBMCs, taken at follow-up. The receptors stem from a male donor with early-stage non-small cell lung cancer.

This clonotype is judged medium-sized (0.01 to 0.1%). The chain joins TRBV6-2 or TRBV6-3 to TRBJ1-3, with D hard to call. Germline CDR1 MNHEY, CDR2 SVGEGT. V was pared by 5 bases and J by 3 bases, with 2 bases between. This CDR3 comprises 11 residues. The CDR3 bases are TGTGCCAGCAGTCATGGAAACACCATATATTTT. This sequence encodes CASSHGNTIYF.

V gene TRBV5-1 combines with J gene TRBJ2-5; D not certain. In germline, CDR1 is SGHRS, CDR2 YFSETQ. CDR3 length equals 12 residues. V lost 1 base and J 0 bases, leaving 1 base between the germline ends. DNA for the CDR3: TGCGCCAGCAGCTTGAACCAAGAGACCCAGTACTTC. Its translation: CASSLNQETQYF.

The V gene is TRBV27, the J gene TRBJ1-1, with no clear D. From germline, CDR1 is MNHEY and CDR2 SMNVEV (reference sequence). The CDR3 covers 13 residues. The V end was cut by 1 base, the J end by 1 base, with 4 bases between. This chain's CDR3 is CASSLLGNTEAFF. The CDR3 DNA is TGTGCCAGCAGTTTATTAGGGAACACTGAAGCTTTCTTT.

Of note for this clonotype: The junction shows a germline mismatch at one end, possibly a read error. The chain joins TRBV20-1 to TRBJ2-7, with 10 nucleotides matching TRBD1. Germline CDR1 reads DFQATT; CDR2 reads SNEGSKA (reference sequence). This CDR3 has 13 amino acids. CDR3 DNA sequence: TGCAATGCTCCCGGGACAGGGGCCTACGAGCAGTACTTC. Its translation is CNAPGTGAYEQYF.

This clonotype was observed at least ten times. The chain recombines TRBV24-1 with TRBJ2-2; D gene uncertain. From germline, CDR1 is KGHDR and CDR2 SFDVKD. The germline V and J ends were trimmed by 3 bases and 0 bases, with 7 bases remaining between them. This CDR3 spans 15 amino acids. CDR3 sequence reads: CATSDALANTGELFF. DNA for the CDR3: TGTGCCACCAGTGATGCCCTAGCGAACACCGGGGAGCTGTTTTTT.